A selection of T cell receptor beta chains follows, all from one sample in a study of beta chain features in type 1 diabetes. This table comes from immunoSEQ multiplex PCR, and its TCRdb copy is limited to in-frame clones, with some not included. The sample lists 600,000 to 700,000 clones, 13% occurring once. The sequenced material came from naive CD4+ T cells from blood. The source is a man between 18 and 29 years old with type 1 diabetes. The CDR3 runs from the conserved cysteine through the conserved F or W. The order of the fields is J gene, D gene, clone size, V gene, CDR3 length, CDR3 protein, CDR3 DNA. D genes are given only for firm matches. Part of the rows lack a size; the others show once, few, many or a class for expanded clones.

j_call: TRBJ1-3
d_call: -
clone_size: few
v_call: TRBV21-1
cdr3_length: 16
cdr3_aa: CASSVPSGLSGNTIYF
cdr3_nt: TGTGCCAGCAGCGTCCCCTCAGGGCTCTCTGGAAACACCATATATTTT

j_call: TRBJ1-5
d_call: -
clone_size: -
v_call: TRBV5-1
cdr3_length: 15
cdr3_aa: CASSPGGTYDQPQHF
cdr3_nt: TGCGCCAGCAGCCCGGGAGGTACCTACGATCAGCCCCAGCATTTT

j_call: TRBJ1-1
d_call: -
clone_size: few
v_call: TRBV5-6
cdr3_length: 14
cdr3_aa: CASSLVDSPTEAFF
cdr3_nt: TGTGCCAGCAGCTTAGTGGACAGCCCCACTGAAGCTTTCTTT

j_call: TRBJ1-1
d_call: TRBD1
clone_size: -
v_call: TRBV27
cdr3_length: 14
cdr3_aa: CASSKQGLSTEAFF
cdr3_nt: TGTGCCAGCAGTAAACAGGGGTTGAGCACTGAAGCTTTCTTT

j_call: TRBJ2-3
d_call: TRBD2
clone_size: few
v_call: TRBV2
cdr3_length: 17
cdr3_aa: CASLGLAGAVGADTQYF
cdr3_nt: TGTGCCAGCCTTGGACTAGCGGGGGCAGTCGGGGCGGATACGCAGTATTTT

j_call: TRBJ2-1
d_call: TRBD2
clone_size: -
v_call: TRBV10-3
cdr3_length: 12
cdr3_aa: CAISERSGEEFF
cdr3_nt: TGTGCCATCAGTGAGCGTAGCGGGGAAGAGTTCTTC

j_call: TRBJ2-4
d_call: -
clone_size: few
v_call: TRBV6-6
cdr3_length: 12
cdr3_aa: CASDGGGNIQYF
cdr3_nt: TGTGCCAGCGATGGGGGAGGAAACATTCAGTACTTC

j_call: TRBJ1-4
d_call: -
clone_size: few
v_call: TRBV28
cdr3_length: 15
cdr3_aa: CASSLRRTTNEKLFF
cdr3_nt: TGTGCCAGCAGTTTAAGGAGGACAACTAATGAAAAACTGTTTTTT

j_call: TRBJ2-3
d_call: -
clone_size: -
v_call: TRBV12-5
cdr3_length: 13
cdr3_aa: CASGNGASDTQYF
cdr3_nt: TGTGCTAGTGGTAACGGAGCGTCGGATACGCAGTATTTT

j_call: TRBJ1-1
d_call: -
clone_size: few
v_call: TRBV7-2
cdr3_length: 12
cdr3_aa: CASRDKGAEAFF
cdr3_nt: TGTGCCAGCAGAGATAAGGGCGCTGAAGCTTTCTTT

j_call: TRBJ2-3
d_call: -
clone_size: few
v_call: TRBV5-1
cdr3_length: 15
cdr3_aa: CASSLSSQYTDTQYF
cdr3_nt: TGCGCCAGCAGCTTGTCCAGCCAATACACAGATACGCAGTATTTT

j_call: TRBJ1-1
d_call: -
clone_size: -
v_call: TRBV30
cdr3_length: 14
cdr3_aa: CAWSVPGSNTEAFF
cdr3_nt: TGTGCCTGGAGTGTACCAGGGTCCAACACTGAAGCTTTCTTT

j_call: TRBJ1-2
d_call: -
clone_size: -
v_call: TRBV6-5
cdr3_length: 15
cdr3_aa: CASSYSRGRVYGYTF
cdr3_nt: TGTGCCAGCAGTTACTCGAGAGGGAGGGTCTATGGCTACACCTTC

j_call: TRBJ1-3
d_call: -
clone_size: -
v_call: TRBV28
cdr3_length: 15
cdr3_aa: CASSLGEVSGNTIYF
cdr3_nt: TGTGCCAGCAGTTTGGGGGAGGTGTCTGGAAACACCATATATTTT

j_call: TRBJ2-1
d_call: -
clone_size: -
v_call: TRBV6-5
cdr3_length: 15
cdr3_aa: CASSYSPGAYNEQFF
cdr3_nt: TGTGCCAGCAGTTACTCGCCGGGGGCTTACAATGAGCAGTTCTTC

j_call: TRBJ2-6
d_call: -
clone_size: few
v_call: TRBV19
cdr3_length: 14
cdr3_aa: CASGSSHGANVLTF
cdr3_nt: TGTGCCAGTGGAAGCTCGCATGGGGCCAACGTCCTGACTTTC